Listed here are 7 T cell receptor beta chains from one sample, sequenced in a study of identical twins (dated by TCRdb to about 2016). The protocol used for the library was 5' RACE. The listed sequencing device is Illumina HiSeq 2000. In TCRdb, the public reads were trimmed at Q25 with fastp and aligned with MiXCR, with productive beta chains retained. Entries are consolidated by CDR3 protein sequence, retaining the most common genes and DNA. The table for this sample lists about 200,000 distinct CDR3 sequences; approximately 10% of them were counted only once. The ten top clones hold about 9% of the sample. The material sequenced was memory T cells sorted from blood. What this sample's cell subset or site label stands for: CD45RO+ enriched T cells. These receptors were collected from a man aged 50 or older in good health.

This clonotype was counted ten times or more. V usage is TRBV20-1 and J usage is TRBJ1-2, with unresolved D. Trimming took off 0 bases at V and 7 bases at J, with 15 bases between the two ends. CDR1 and CDR2 from the germline V gene are DFQATT and SNEGSKA (reference sequence). The CDR3 spans 14 residues. This CDR3 reads CSARDLRSSGGYTF. The CDR3 DNA is TGCAGTGCTAGAGATCTGAGGAGTTCCGGTGGCTACACCTTC.

The chain links TRBV5-1 to TRBJ2-3; 12 nucleotides match TRBD2. The CDR3 totals 15 residues. After removal of 0 bases from V and 14 bases from J, the junction contained 10 bases not matched to a gene. From germline, CDR1 is SGHRS and CDR2 YFSETQ. CDR3 amino acids: CASSLDVTSGGPGYF. The CDR3 DNA reads TGCGCCAGCAGCTTGGACGTGACTAGCGGGGGCCCCGGGTATTTT. Together with reference TRBV5-1 and TRBJ2-3, the CDR3 gives the full variable domain: KAGVTQTPRYLIKTRGQQVTLSCSPISGHRSVSWYQQTPGQGLQFLFEYFSETQRNKGNFPGRFSGRQFSNSRSEMNVSTLELGDSALYLCASSLDVTSGGPGYFGPGTRLTVL.

In its sample, this clonotype was seen many times. This chain joins TRBV5-1 and TRBJ2-4, with 8 bases identical to TRBD2. Germline CDR1 SGHRS, CDR2 YFSETQ. V was clipped by 4 bases and J by 8 bases; unmatched bases: 14. This CDR3 region has 16 residues. The CDR3 spells CASSLLGGSGEDIQYF. CDR3 sequence (DNA): TGCGCCAGCAGCCTTCTGGGAGGTAGCGGGGAGGACATTCAGTACTTC.

The sample holds many counts of this clonotype. V usage is TRBV20-1 and J usage is TRBJ2-7; TRBD1 might be the D (6 bases). Per the germline V gene, CDR1 is DFQATT and CDR2 is SNEGSKA (reference sequence). The CDR3 is 13 residues long. V lost 2 bases to trimming and J lost 3 bases, with 11 bases between them. The CDR3 nucleotides read TGCAGTGCTAGACGGTTAGGGGGCTACGAGCAGTACTTC. This encodes CSARRLGGYEQYF.

This clonotype turned up a few times. The genes are TRBV27 and TRBJ1-4; no reliable D call. This CDR3 is built from 16 residues. The germline V gene has CDR1 MNHEY and CDR2 SMNVEV (reference sequence). Trimming took off 1 base at V and 0 bases at J, with 9 bases between the two ends. Here the CDR3 reads CASSLYPTATNEKLFF. CDR3 sequence (DNA): TGTGCCAGCAGTTTATATCCCACCGCAACTAATGAAAAACTGTTTTTT.

The gene calls are TRBV15 and TRBJ1-1; a weak D match, TRBD1 (6 bases). Germline assignment: CDR1 LNHNV and CDR2 YYDKDF (reference sequence). There are 13 residues in the CDR3. V was cut by 3 bases and J by 11 bases, with 16 bases left in between. CDR3 region: CATSSHQGKGAFF. CDR3 nucleotide sequence: TGTGCCACCAGCAGCCACCAGGGGAAGGGGGCTTTCTTT. The whole variable domain, filled in from reference TRBV15 and TRBJ1-1, reads DAMVIQNPRYQVTQFGKPVTLSCSQTLNHNVMYWYQQKSSQAPKLLFHYYDKDFNNEADTPDNFQSRRPNTSFCFLDIRSPGLGDTAMYLCATSSHQGKGAFFGQGTRLTVV.

This clonotype was recorded a few times. The V and J genes are TRBV27 and TRBJ1-4; 7 bases fit TRBD1. The CDR3 has 16 amino acids. J gave up 7 bases and V 5 bases, and 13 bases lay outside the gene matches. Germline V gene lookup returns CDR1 MNHEY and CDR2 SMNVEV (reference sequence). CDR3 amino acids: CASSPITYRGSEKLFF. Here the CDR3 DNA reads TGTGCCAGCAGTCCCATTACGTACAGGGGATCTGAAAAACTGTTTTTT.